The clone carrying this T cell receptor (beta chain) occurred once. The data originate from a study of blood T cell repertoires in COVID-19. For the study at large: The study drew acute and convalescent COVID-19 samples from the United States, Italy and Spain. PBMCs, B-cell-depleted T cells, or T cells provided the cDNA or gDNA that made up the material.

This CDR3 region has 14 residues. The V gene's germline CDR1 is SNHLY and CDR2 FYNNEI. With 3 bases clipped from V and 5 bases from J, the junction kept 6 bases outside the gene matches. In the authors' workflow: Reference gene primer amplification in the assay estimated nucleated cell counts. Some clones are missing from TCRdb's copy, which holds only in-frame ones; the method was immunoSEQ multiplex PCR. That table supplies the V and J calls and clone size; D and trimming were determined from the DNA. The sample holds around 160,000 clones, roughly 79% seen once. J is TRBJ1-1 and V is TRBV2; 7 nucleotides line up with TRBD1. This receptor was identified in a human donor with acute or convalescent COVID-19. The donor label of this sample is uncertain. Material for sequencing was peripheral blood. The CDR3 region has the DNA TGTGCCAGCAGTGAGGGGGACAGTGGTACTGAAGCTTTCTTT. It codes for CASSEGDSGTEAFF. The full variable domain, completed using reference TRBV2 and TRBJ1-1, is EPEVTQTPSHQVTQMGQEVILRCVPISNHLYFYWYRQILGQKVEFLVSFYNNEISEKSEIFDDQFSVERPDGSNFTLKIRSTKLEDSAMYFCASSEGDSGTEAFFGQGTRLTVV.